A single sample gave rise to the 27 T cell receptor beta chains below, sequenced in a study of blood T cell repertoires in COVID-19. This table comes from immunoSEQ multiplex PCR, and its TCRdb copy is limited to in-frame clones, with some not included. The sample shows over 75,000 clones, roughly 90% of them seen only once. Sample: peripheral blood. Receptors originate from a human donor with COVID-19, enrolled during active disease. The donor label of this sample is uncertain.

The chain employs TRBV11-2 and TRBJ2-3, with a tentative D call TRBD2 (6 bases). Germline V lookup: CDR1 SGHAT, CDR2 FQNNGV. The V gene lost 2 bases and the J gene lost 4 bases, with 13 bases spanning the gap. The CDR3 sequence is 15 residues long. The CDR3 DNA sequence: TGTGCCAGCAGCTTAAATGGGGGGTTATCAGATACGCAGTATTTT. As protein: CASSLNGGLSDTQYF.

The CDR3 region is CASSPTGQGIYGYTF. The CDR3 DNA reads TGTGCCAGCAGTCCGACTGGACAGGGGATCTATGGCTACACCTTC. The chain is built from TRBV28 and TRBJ1-2, with 9 bases that match TRBD1. Germline values: CDR1 MDHEN, CDR2 SYDVKM. The CDR3 loop spans 15 amino acids. Trimming cost V 5 bases and J 4 bases; bases outside gene matches: 8.

The chain recombines TRBV5-1 with TRBJ1-2; 11 bases line up with TRBD1. In germline, CDR1 is SGHRS, CDR2 YFSETQ. This CDR3 has 15 amino acids. Unmatched junction bases numbered 6, after V lost 5 bases and J lost 3 bases. The CDR3 DNA follows: TGCGCCAGCAGGCTTGGACAGGGGGCGTACTATGGCTACACCTTC. This sequence encodes CASRLGQGAYYGYTF.

This chain uses TRBV18 with TRBJ1-5; D is ambiguous. The CDR3 extends over 13 amino acids. In germline, CDR1 is KGHSH, CDR2 LQKENI. Trimming cost V 2 bases and J 4 bases, with 6 bases left between them. The CDR3 spells CASSPARNQPQHF. As DNA, the CDR3 is TGTGCCAGCTCACCAGCCAGAAATCAGCCCCAGCATTTT.

The CDR3 DNA follows: TGTGCCAGCAGTTTATCCCCGACTCTGGATGAGCAGTTCTTC. Translating it yields CASSLSPTLDEQFF. The J gene is TRBJ2-1, the V gene TRBV27, with D hard to call. Trimming removed 0 bases at V and 8 bases at J, with 11 bases between. This CDR3 contains 14 residues. The V gene's germline CDR1 is MNHEY and CDR2 SMNVEV (reference sequence).

For the CDR3, the DNA is TGCGCCAGCAGCTTGGAAGGAGGGGCTGAGGGAAACACCATATATTTT. Translated: CASSLEGGAEGNTIYF. The genes are TRBV5-1 and TRBJ1-3, with a tentative D call TRBD1 (5 bases). Germline assignment: CDR1 SGHRS and CDR2 YFSETQ. The CDR3 covers 16 residues. V lost 0 bases to trimming and J lost 4 bases, with 14 bases between them.

V usage is TRBV24-1 and J usage is TRBJ2-7; D is uncertain. Germline V lookup: CDR1 KGHDR, CDR2 SFDVKD. Trimming stripped 7 bases from V and 5 bases from J, with 14 bases between. The CDR3 length is 13 residues. For the CDR3, the DNA is TGTGCCACCAGCCCAGGCTCCCCTAACGAGCAGTACTTC. Residues: CATSPGSPNEQYF.

The V gene is TRBV11-3, the J gene TRBJ2-1; 7 bases agree with TRBD2. Trimming removed 3 bases from V and 2 bases from J; junction bases left unmatched: 10. Germline assignment: CDR1 SGHNT and CDR2 YENEEA. This CDR3 is 17 amino acids long. This CDR3 reads CASSFGGAGRAYNEQFF. The CDR3 nucleotides read TGTGCCAGCAGCTTTGGAGGAGCGGGGAGGGCCTACAATGAGCAGTTCTTC.

The CDR3 coding sequence is TGTGCCAGCAGGCAACGAGGGGGCTCTGGAAACACCATATATTTT. It codes for CASRQRGGSGNTIYF. The genes are TRBV7-9 and TRBJ1-3; weak D call: TRBD1 (6 bases). CDR1 and CDR2 from the germline V gene are SEHNR and FQNEAQ (reference sequence). V lost 6 bases, J lost 0 bases, and 12 bases lay in between. This CDR3 comprises 15 residues.

The rearrangement joins TRBV15 to TRBJ2-2, with TRBD1 matching over 8 bases. Germline V gene data show CDR1 as LNHNV and CDR2 as YYDKDF (reference sequence). This CDR3 is 17 amino acids long. V lost 1 base and J lost 0; bases outside the gene matches: 4. CDR3 amino acids: CATSRGGRGPNTGELFF. CDR3 nucleotides: TGTGCCACCAGCAGAGGGGGCAGGGGGCCGAACACCGGGGAGCTGTTTTTT.

Regarding this clone: Other DNA sequences of this sample code for an identical CDR3. The CDR3 region is CASSERNTEAFF. DNA for the CDR3: TGTGCCAGCAGTGAGCGGAACACTGAAGCTTTCTTT. This chain uses TRBV25-1 with TRBJ1-1; D not certain. Germline V CDR1 and CDR2: MGHDK, SYGVNS. CDR3 length equals 12 residues. V gave up 3 bases and J gave up 1 base, with 3 bases separating them.

This chain connects TRBV19 to TRBJ1-3, with 8 bases lining up with TRBD1. Germline V gene data show CDR1 as LNHDA and CDR2 as SQIVND (reference sequence). The CDR3 totals 15 residues. V was clipped by 1 base and J by 4 bases; unmatched bases: 3. The CDR3 is CASSIGAGGGNTIYF. The CDR3 nucleotides are TGTGCCAGTAGTATAGGCGCAGGGGGCGGAAACACCATATATTTT.

The rearrangement uses TRBV5-4 and TRBJ2-7, with a possible D match to TRBD2 (6 bases). Germline V gene lookup returns CDR1 SGHNT and CDR2 YYREEE (reference sequence). V gave up 7 bases and J gave up 1 base, with 18 bases separating them. The CDR3 loop spans 15 amino acids. The CDR3, as DNA: TGTGCCAGCCTCCCGAAGCGGGTGAGGTCCTACGAGCAGTACTTC. Translated, it gives CASLPKRVRSYEQYF.

A few counts support this clone. V usage is TRBV19 and J usage is TRBJ1-5; D is uncertain. The germline V gene encodes CDR1 LNHDA and CDR2 SQIVND (reference sequence). The CDR3 spans 15 residues. Trimming removed 7 bases at V and 2 bases at J, with 15 bases between. This chain's CDR3 is CASTEVASGNQPQHF. CDR3 coding DNA: TGTGCCAGTACCGAGGTAGCAAGTGGCAATCAGCCCCAGCATTTT. Supplemented by reference TRBV19 and TRBJ1-5, the full variable domain reads DGGITQSPKYLFRKEGQNVTLSCEQNLNHDAMYWYRQDPGQGLRLIYYSQIVNDFQKGDIAEGYSVSREKKESFPLTVTSAQKNPTAFYLCASTEVASGNQPQHFGDGTRLSIL.

This rearrangement joins TRBV13 to TRBJ2-3; 13 nucleotides align to TRBD2. The CDR3 is 16 amino acids. V trimming: 5 bases; J trimming: 6 bases; junction bases outside the gene matches: 8. Germline CDR1 and CDR2: PRHDT and FYEKMQ (reference sequence). This CDR3 reads CASSHGLAGDRDTQYF. DNA of the CDR3: TGTGCCAGCAGCCACGGACTAGCGGGGGACCGGGATACGCAGTATTTT.

J is TRBJ2-7 and V is TRBV10-1; a weak D match, TRBD1 (5 bases). Between the trimmed V and J ends, which lost 2 bases and 8 bases, there was a span of 10 bases. Per the germline V gene, CDR1 is WNHNN and CDR2 is SYGVQD (reference sequence). CDR3 length: 12 amino acids. The CDR3 is CASSETDSKQYF. CDR3 in DNA: TGCGCCAGCAGTGAGACTGACAGCAAGCAGTACTTC.

The chain combines TRBV11-3 with TRBJ2-7; possibly TRBD1 for D (6 bases). Looked up from germline, CDR1 is SGHNT and CDR2 is YENEEA. Trimming pared 5 bases from V and 5 bases from J, leaving 13 bases between. The CDR3 runs to 13 residues. Written as DNA, the CDR3 is TGTGCCAGCAGCCAGGGACATCGGGACGAGCAGTACTTC. Protein: CASSQGHRDEQYF. Variable domain in full (rest from reference TRBV11-3 and TRBJ2-7): EAGVVQSPRYKIIEKKQPVAFWCNPISGHNTLYWYLQNLGQGPELLIRYENEEAVDDSQLPKDRFSAERLKGVDSTLKIQPAELGDSAVYLCASSQGHRDEQYFGPGTRLTVT.

The J gene is TRBJ2-7, the V gene TRBV6-5, with 9 bases that match TRBD1. Germline V lookup: CDR1 MNHEY, CDR2 SVGAGI. V trimming: 6 bases; J trimming: 6 bases; junction bases outside the gene matches: 6. The CDR3 contains 13 residues. CDR3 coding DNA: TGTGCCAGCAGAAGGACAGGGGTGGGCGAGCAGTACTTC. Amino acids: CASRRTGVGEQYF.

The J gene is TRBJ1-1, the V gene TRBV9; weak D call: TRBD1 (6 bases). This CDR3 region has 15 residues. V lost 0 bases and J 9 bases, leaving 18 bases between the germline ends. Germline values: CDR1 SGDLS, CDR2 YYNGEE. CDR3: CASSVAVSAGGKAFF. The CDR3 DNA reads as TGTGCCAGCAGCGTAGCGGTGTCAGCGGGGGGCAAAGCTTTCTTT.

The V and J genes are TRBV3-1 (or the pseudogene TRBV3-2) and TRBJ1-3; the match to TRBD1 covers 7 bases. With 6 bases clipped from V and 4 bases from J, the junction kept 0 bases outside the gene matches. The CDR3 is 12 amino acids. Germline V gives CDR1 LGHDT, CDR2 YNNKEL (reference sequence). The CDR3 nucleotides are TGTGCCAGCAGGGGACAGGGAAACACCATATATTTT. Translating it yields CASRGQGNTIYF.

The chain recombines TRBV20-1 with TRBJ2-3, with D uncertain. There are 10 residues in the CDR3. Trimming removed 6 bases from V and 9 bases from J, with 10 bases in between. The V gene's germline CDR1 is DFQATT and CDR2 SNEGSKA (reference sequence). The CDR3 is CSAPRETQYF. In DNA, the CDR3 is TGCAGTGCCCCGAGAGAAACGCAGTATTTT.

The table lists this clone with a count of one. The genes are TRBV30 and TRBJ2-1, with 7 bases matching TRBD2. J was trimmed by 5 bases and V by 1 base; bases with no gene match: 2. The CDR3 totals 13 residues. The germline V gene has CDR1 GTSNPN and CDR2 SVGIG (reference sequence). The DNA of the CDR3 is TGTGCCTGGAGTGGGCTAGCGGACAATGAGCAGTTCTTC. Protein sequence: CAWSGLADNEQFF.

The rearrangement joins TRBV4-3 to TRBJ2-1, with TRBD2 identical over 7 bases. The V and J ends lost 5 bases and 3 bases, in that order; junction bases with no gene match: 4. This CDR3 is built from 14 residues. The germline CDR1 and CDR2 sequences are LGHNA and YSLEER. This CDR3 reads CASSAQRDYNEQFF. DNA of the CDR3: TGCGCCAGCAGCGCCCAGCGGGACTACAATGAGCAGTTCTTC.

On this clone itself: At the DNA level, this CDR3 is encoded by other sequences in the same sample as well. The chain carries TRBV4-1 and TRBJ2-7; possibly TRBD2 for D (8 bases). Germline CDR1 reads MGHRA; CDR2 reads YSYEKL. The CDR3 runs to 21 residues. V was trimmed by 4 bases and J by 5 bases, leaving 36 bases between them. The CDR3, as DNA: TGCGCCAGCAGCCTATTCGGGACAGCTCAAAGAATGATAGCGGGAACCCACGAGCAGTACTTC. This gives the protein CASSLFGTAQRMIAGTHEQYF.

The chain employs TRBV7-9 and TRBJ2-3; D uncertain. CDR3 length: 15 amino acids. Germline V CDR1 and CDR2: SEHNR, FQNEAQ (reference sequence). Trimming shortened V by 2 bases and J by 0 bases, and 9 bases separated the two germline ends. In DNA form, the CDR3 reads TGTGCCAGCAGCTTAAGCGAATTTAGCACAGATACGCAGTATTTT. Translating gives CASSLSEFSTDTQYF. The full variable domain, completed using reference TRBV7-9 and TRBJ2-3, is DTGVSQNPRHKITKRGQNVTFRCDPISEHNRLYWYRQTLGQGPEFLTYFQNEAQLEKSRLLSDRFSAERPKGSFSTLEIQRTEQGDSAMYLCASSLSEFSTDTQYFGPGTRLTVL.

The chain recombines TRBV7-8 with TRBJ2-1; 7 bases match TRBD2. This CDR3 contains 15 residues. Unmatched junction bases numbered 4, after V lost 5 bases and J lost 0 bases. Germline CDR1 and CDR2: SGHVS and FQNEAQ. The DNA of the CDR3 is TGTGCCAGCAGCCCTAGCGGAAGCTCCTACAATGAGCAGTTCTTC. Translation: CASSPSGSSYNEQFF.

This sequence joins TRBV20-1 and TRBJ1-1; D is undetermined. The length of the CDR3 is 11 residues. Germline V gene data show CDR1 as DFQATT and CDR2 as SNEGSKA (reference sequence). With 3 bases removed from V and 1 base from J, the gap between germline ends came to 3 bases. Here the CDR3 DNA reads TGCAGTGCTAGCAGGAACACTGAAGCTTTCTTT. It codes for CSASRNTEAFF.